These 18 T cell receptor beta chains were sequenced from one sample in a study of long-term antiretroviral therapy in people with HIV. Survey-level resolution applied to immunoSEQ assay v3.0. This table comes from immunoSEQ multiplex PCR, and its TCRdb copy is limited to in-frame clones, with some not included. The sample lists more than 20,000 clones; over 90% were seen once. This specimen was unsorted PBMCs, taken 4.4 years after starting antiretroviral therapy. The source is a woman aged 45-65 years with HIV.

V and J are TRBV30 and TRBJ2-7; 7 bases map to TRBD1. Per the germline V gene, CDR1 is GTSNPN and CDR2 is SVGIG (reference sequence). J was trimmed by 5 bases and V by 0 bases; bases with no gene match: 4. The CDR3 spans 13 residues. Here the CDR3 reads CAWSVPGGDEQYF. Here the CDR3 DNA reads TGTGCCTGGAGTGTACCAGGGGGTGACGAGCAGTACTTC. The full variable domain, its missing parts supplied by reference TRBV30 and TRBJ2-7, is SQTIHQWPATLVQPVGSPLSLECTVEGTSNPNLYWYRQAAGRGLQLLFYSVGIGQISSEVPQNLSASRPQDRQFILSSKKLLLSDSGFYLCAWSVPGGDEQYFGPGTRLTVT.

The chain employs TRBV7-8 and TRBJ2-3; 10 nucleotides match TRBD2. The germline V gene encodes CDR1 SGHVS and CDR2 FQNEAQ. The trim removed 5 bases at V and 4 bases at J, leaving 3 bases unmatched. This CDR3 spans 14 amino acids. For the CDR3, the DNA is TGTGCCAGCAGCACTAGCGGGGTGCCAGATACGCAGTATTTT. It translates to CASSTSGVPDTQYF.

The rearrangement uses TRBV27 and TRBJ1-5; D gene ambiguous. This CDR3 is built from 12 residues. CDR1 is MNHEY, CDR2 SMNVEV, per germline (reference sequence). Trimming stripped 2 bases from V and 4 bases from J, with 3 bases between. The DNA for the CDR3 is TGTGCCAGCAGTTTAGGGAATCAGCCCCAGCATTTT. Amino acids: CASSLGNQPQHF.

The V call is TRBV30, the J call TRBJ1-1, with 9 positions matching TRBD1. CDR1 is GTSNPN and CDR2 is SVGIG in the germline V gene (reference sequence). The J segment lost 8 bases and the V segment lost 0 bases, leaving 7 bases of the junction unmatched. The CDR3 is 14 residues long. The DNA of the CDR3 is TGTGCCTGGAGTGTACAGGGGGCTTATGGGGAAGCTTTCTTT. Its protein is CAWSVQGAYGEAFF.

The rearrangement links TRBV6-5 to TRBJ2-5; 10 positions agree with TRBD1. CDR3 size: 14 residues. The ends lost 5 bases at V and 4 bases at J; junction bases unmatched: 4. CDR1 MNHEY and CDR2 SVGAGI come from the germline V gene. CDR3 sequence (DNA): TGTGCCAGCAGTGGGGACAGGGGAAGAGAGACCCAGTACTTC. This translates into CASSGDRGRETQYF.

V is TRBV7-8 and J is TRBJ2-4; D gene ambiguous. The CDR3 loop spans 16 amino acids. The germline V gene has CDR1 SGHVS and CDR2 FQNEAQ. V was shortened by 4 bases and J by 0 bases, with 13 bases between the two germline ends. CDR3 region: CASSSTVRLAKNIQYF. CDR3 bases: TGTGCCAGCAGCTCAACAGTAAGACTAGCCAAAAACATTCAGTACTTC.

This chain connects TRBV5-8 to TRBJ2-5, with 11 bases fitting TRBD2. The length of the CDR3 is 12 residues. The V gene end was trimmed by 6 bases and the J gene end by 14 bases; junction bases not matched to a gene: 9. Per the germline V gene, CDR1 is SGHTS and CDR2 is YDEGEE. The CDR3 DNA sequence: TGTGCCAGCACCCTGACTAGCGGGGCGGCTTACTTC. Its protein product is CASTLTSGAAYF.

The rearrangement uses TRBV6-1 and TRBJ1-3; TRBD1 matches 9 bases. Per germline, CDR1 MNHNS and CDR2 SASEGT. Trimming removed 5 bases from V and 2 bases from J; junction bases left unmatched: 1. This CDR3 spans 14 amino acids. This chain's CDR3 is CASSRTGAGNTIYF. As DNA, the CDR3 is TGTGCCAGCAGTCGGACAGGGGCTGGAAACACCATATATTTT.

The chain couples TRBV7-2 to TRBJ1-1; D is unclear. Germline lookup yields CDR1 SGHTA and CDR2 FQGNSA. The CDR3 length is 14 residues. The V end lost 1 base, the J end lost 3 bases, and 9 bases lay between the germline ends. The DNA for the CDR3 is TGTGCCAGCAGCTTAGGAGGCTTGTACACTGAAGCTTTCTTT. It is translated as CASSLGGLYTEAFF.

The V and J genes are TRBV30 and TRBJ2-1; D uncertain. Germline assignment: CDR1 GTSNPN and CDR2 SVGIG (reference sequence). CDR3 length equals 14 residues. V lost 2 bases and J lost 0, with 8 bases in between. This chain's CDR3 is CAWSILGSYNEQFF. The CDR3 DNA is TGTGCCTGGAGTATCCTTGGCTCCTACAATGAGCAGTTCTTC.

This clone is a singleton in its sample. The chain is built from TRBV30 and TRBJ1-6; perhaps TRBD1 as D (5 bases). Trimming shortened V by 3 bases and J by 1 base, and 13 bases separated the two germline ends. The CDR3 is 16 amino acids. Germline V gene lookup returns CDR1 GTSNPN and CDR2 SVGIG (reference sequence). CDR3 loop: CAWSPRARSYNSPLHF. The CDR3, as DNA: TGTGCCTGGAGCCCCAGGGCGCGGTCCTATAATTCACCCCTCCACTTT. Complete variable domain (other parts from reference TRBV30 and TRBJ1-6): SQTIHQWPATLVQPVGSPLSLECTVEGTSNPNLYWYRQAAGRGLQLLFYSVGIGQISSEVPQNLSASRPQDRQFILSSKKLLLSDSGFYLCAWSPRARSYNSPLHFGNGTRLTVT.

The V and J genes are TRBV9 and TRBJ2-7; possible D gene TRBD1, 5 bases. The CDR3 covers 14 residues. V lost 3 bases to trimming and J lost 2 bases, with 12 bases between them. Germline loops: CDR1 SGDLS, CDR2 YYNGEE. CDR3 sequence (DNA): TGTGCCAGCAGCGCGCAGGGTGCGGCCTACGAGCAGTACTTC. It is translated as CASSAQGAAYEQYF.

This sequence joins TRBV7-9 and TRBJ2-7; D is unresolved. The CDR3 loop spans 13 amino acids. The V end was cut by 5 bases, the J end by 6 bases, with 14 bases between. CDR1 and CDR2 from the germline V gene are SEHNR and FQNEAQ (reference sequence). Written as DNA, the CDR3 is TGTGCCAGCAGCCTCGAGGCAGTACCCGAGCAGTACTTC. This encodes CASSLEAVPEQYF.

This chain joins TRBV2 and TRBJ2-5; D uncertain. This CDR3 region has 14 residues. Germline assignment: CDR1 SNHLY and CDR2 FYNNEI. V was cut by 8 bases and J by 2 bases, with 15 bases left in between. CDR3 loop: CASSTRTGQETQYF. The CDR3 bases are TGTGCCAGCTCCACCCGGACCGGACAAGAGACCCAGTACTTC.

The J gene is TRBJ1-1, the V gene TRBV15; no firm D call. This CDR3 spans 13 amino acids. Trimming shortened V by 1 base and J by 10 bases, and 13 bases separated the two germline ends. CDR1 LNHNV and CDR2 YYDKDF come from the germline V gene (reference sequence). The CDR3 spells CATSRVSGELAFF. The CDR3 region has the DNA TGTGCCACCAGCAGAGTCTCCGGCGAATTAGCTTTCTTT.

The rearrangement uses TRBV5-1 and TRBJ2-1; TRBD2 aligns across 7 bases. Germline CDR1 reads SGHRS; CDR2 reads YFSETQ. The CDR3 totals 15 residues. V was clipped by 4 bases and J by 3 bases; unmatched bases: 7. CDR3 amino acids: CASSPGLPDYNEQFF. In DNA, the CDR3 is TGCGCCAGCAGCCCGGGACTACCGGACTACAATGAGCAGTTCTTC.

This chain links TRBV5-5 with TRBJ2-3; D gene ambiguous. Trimming cost V 4 bases and J 0 bases, with 9 bases left between them. This CDR3 contains 14 residues. The germline V gene encodes CDR1 SGHKS and CDR2 YYEKEE (reference sequence). DNA of the CDR3: TGTGCCAGCAGCATCAGGAGAAGCACAGATACGCAGTATTTT. Translated: CASSIRRSTDTQYF.

The chain combines TRBV9 with TRBJ2-7, with 7 bases fitting TRBD1. V trimming: 1 base; J trimming: 3 bases; junction bases outside the gene matches: 1. CDR1 and CDR2 from the germline V gene are SGDLS and YYNGEE. This CDR3 has 13 amino acids. CDR3 bases: TGTGCCAGCAGCGTAAGACAGGGCTACGAGCAGTACTTC. This codes for CASSVRQGYEQYF.